These 5 T cell receptor beta chains came from one sample sequenced in a study of cytomegalovirus exposure and HLA in healthy donors. The study ran its PCR with 60 Vbeta and 13 Jbeta primers. TCRdb's copy holds only in-frame clones and misses some; the assay was immunoSEQ multiplex PCR. There are fewer than 150,000 clones in the sample; around 79% occur only once, and over 2.5% lies in the top ten. Sequences were obtained from PBMCs. These receptors all come from a male donor in good health and CMV-seronegative.

The chain links TRBV29-1 to TRBJ2-1, with 12 bases fitting TRBD2. J was trimmed by 4 bases and V by 5 bases; bases with no gene match: 9. CDR3 size: 16 residues. Germline assignment: CDR1 SQVTM and CDR2 ANQGSEA. DNA for the CDR3: TGCAGCGTTCGGGGGCTAGCGGGGGGGACATACAATGAGCAGTTCTTC. This sequence encodes CSVRGLAGGTYNEQFF.

As regards this clone: Other DNA sequences of this sample code for an identical CDR3. This rearrangement joins TRBV9 to TRBJ1-1; a weak D match, TRBD1 (6 bases). V dropped 5 bases and J dropped 8 bases, with 16 bases sitting between them. Germline V gene lookup returns CDR1 SGDLS and CDR2 YYNGEE. This CDR3 is 13 amino acids long. The CDR3 nucleotides are TGTGCCAGCAGTGTCGTAGGGGGAGGGGAAGCTTTCTTT. Translating it yields CASSVVGGGEAFF.

This clone was counted a few times. The V call is TRBV30, the J call TRBJ2-7; TRBD2 agrees at 8 bases. The junction had 2 bases not matched to a gene; V was cut back by 0 bases and J by 1 base. Germline V gene data show CDR1 as GTSNPN and CDR2 as SVGIG (reference sequence). There are 14 residues in the CDR3. CDR3 residues: CAWSVGGRSYEQYF. Here the CDR3 DNA reads TGTGCCTGGAGTGTAGGCGGGAGGTCCTACGAGCAGTACTTC.

In its sample, this clone was seen a few times. The chain has TRBV5-1 and TRBJ2-5; 8 bases line up with TRBD2. This CDR3 region has 14 residues. V lost 2 bases to trimming and J lost 2 bases; unmatched junction nucleotides: 2. The germline V gene has CDR1 SGHRS and CDR2 YFSETQ. CDR3 DNA: TGCGCCAGCAGCTTAGCGGGGGCACAAGAGACCCAGTACTTC. Translating it yields CASSLAGAQETQYF.

This clone was seen more than once but under ten times. The V gene is TRBV6-1, the J gene TRBJ1-5, with D perhaps TRBD1 (6 bases). CDR1 is MNHNS and CDR2 is SASEGT in the germline V gene. V was trimmed by 8 bases and J by 0 bases, leaving 14 bases between them. This CDR3 is built from 15 residues. CDR3 sequence (DNA): TGTGCCAGCCGAAGGACAGAAGATAGCAATCAGCCCCAGCATTTT. Protein product: CASRRTEDSNQPQHF.